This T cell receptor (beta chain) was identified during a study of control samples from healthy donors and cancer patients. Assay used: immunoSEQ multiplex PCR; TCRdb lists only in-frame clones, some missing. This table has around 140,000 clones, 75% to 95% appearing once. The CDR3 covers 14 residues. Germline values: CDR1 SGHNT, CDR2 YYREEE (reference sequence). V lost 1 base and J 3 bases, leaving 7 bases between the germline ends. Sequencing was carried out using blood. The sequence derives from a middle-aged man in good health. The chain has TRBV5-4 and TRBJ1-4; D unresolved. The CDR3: CASSLSGSNEKLFF. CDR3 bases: TGTGCCAGCAGCTTGTCTGGTTCTAATGAAAAACTGTTTTTT.